Reported below is one T cell receptor beta chain. TCRdb's copy holds only in-frame clones and misses some; the assay was immunoSEQ multiplex PCR. The profile shows about 2.3 million clones, 93% of them singletons. CDR3 length: 15 residues. The germline CDR1 and CDR2 sequences are LNHNV and YYDKDF (reference sequence). V lost 1 base, J lost 6 bases, and 7 bases stayed unmatched. The sample belongs to a study of shared clonotypes between healthy human individuals. The chain uses TRBV15 and TRBJ2-3; 7 bases map to TRBD2. Sequencing was done on a sample of naive CD4+ T cells from PBMCs. Subset described: CD45RA+ positively selected. The TCR originated in a young man in good health. Some clones in this sample may be carry-over from other donors' samples. CDR3 in amino acids: CATSRAGGVSDTQYF. The CDR3 DNA reads TGTGCCACCAGCAGAGCGGGAGGCGTATCGGATACGCAGTATTTT.